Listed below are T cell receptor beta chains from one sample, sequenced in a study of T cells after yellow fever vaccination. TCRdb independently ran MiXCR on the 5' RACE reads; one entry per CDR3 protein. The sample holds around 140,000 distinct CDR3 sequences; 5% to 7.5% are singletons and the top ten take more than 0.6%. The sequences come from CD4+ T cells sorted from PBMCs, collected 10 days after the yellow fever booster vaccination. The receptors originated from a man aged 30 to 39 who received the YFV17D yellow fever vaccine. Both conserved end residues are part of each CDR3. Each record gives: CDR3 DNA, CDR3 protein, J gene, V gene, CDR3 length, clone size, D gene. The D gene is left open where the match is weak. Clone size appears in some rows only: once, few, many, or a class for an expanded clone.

CDR3 DNA: TGTGCCAGCACCGACCGGGACTATTACTTCTACGAGCAGTACTTC; CDR3 protein: CASTDRDYYFYEQYF; J gene: TRBJ2-7; V gene: TRBV5-6; CDR3 length: 15; clone size: many; D gene: TRBD2
CDR3 DNA: TGTGCCAGTAGTATCGGGGGTGGAGATACGCAGTATTTT; CDR3 protein: CASSIGGGDTQYF; J gene: TRBJ2-3; V gene: TRBV19; CDR3 length: 13; clone size: -; D gene: -
CDR3 DNA: TGTGCCAGCAGTTTAGCGCCCGGGAGAACCTACAATGAGCAGTTCTTC; CDR3 protein: CASSLAPGRTYNEQFF; J gene: TRBJ2-1; V gene: TRBV12-3/TRBV12-4; CDR3 length: 16; clone size: many; D gene: -
CDR3 DNA: TGTGCCAGCAGCTTAGGGGGGTACGGTACAGGGCAGTACTTC; CDR3 protein: CASSLGGYGTGQYF; J gene: TRBJ2-7; V gene: TRBV11-2; CDR3 length: 14; clone size: few; D gene: -
CDR3 DNA: TGTGCCAGCACCTCTCAGTACTTC; CDR3 protein: CASTSQYF; J gene: TRBJ2-5; V gene: TRBV21-1; CDR3 length: 8; clone size: -; D gene: -
CDR3 DNA: TGCAGTGCTAGAGTTCTAGCGGGAGGGGCCTCCTACAATGAGCAGTTCTTC; CDR3 protein: CSARVLAGGASYNEQFF; J gene: TRBJ2-1; V gene: TRBV20-1; CDR3 length: 17; clone size: -; D gene: TRBD2
CDR3 DNA: TGTGCCAGCTCACCATCCCCTACTAGCGCTTCCTACGAGCAGTACTTC; CDR3 protein: CASSPSPTSASYEQYF; J gene: TRBJ2-7; V gene: TRBV18; CDR3 length: 16; clone size: many; D gene: TRBD2
CDR3 DNA: TGTGCCAGTAGTCCCTGGGGCACGCAAGAGACCCAGTACTTC; CDR3 protein: CASSPWGTQETQYF; J gene: TRBJ2-5; V gene: TRBV19; CDR3 length: 14; clone size: many; D gene: -
CDR3 DNA: TGCAGTGTTCACAGACTCGGGACGGATACGCAGTATTTT; CDR3 protein: CSVHRLGTDTQYF; J gene: TRBJ2-3; V gene: TRBV20-1; CDR3 length: 13; clone size: many; D gene: -
CDR3 DNA: TGCAGTGCTCCTACCAATTCCTACGAGCAGTACTTC; CDR3 protein: CSAPTNSYEQYF; J gene: TRBJ2-7; V gene: TRBV20-1; CDR3 length: 12; clone size: many; D gene: -
CDR3 DNA: TGTGCCAGCAGCTATCGTGCGGGAGGCGACGAGCAGTACTTC; CDR3 protein: CASSYRAGGDEQYF; J gene: TRBJ2-7; V gene: TRBV7-2; CDR3 length: 14; clone size: many; D gene: TRBD2
CDR3 DNA: TGTGCCAGCAGCTTATCGTCCAGCACAGATACGCAGTATTTT; CDR3 protein: CASSLSSSTDTQYF; J gene: TRBJ2-3; V gene: TRBV7-3; CDR3 length: 14; clone size: many; D gene: -
CDR3 DNA: TGTGCCAGCAGTCCGGGACAGGGTTCTGGAAACACCATATATTTT; CDR3 protein: CASSPGQGSGNTIYF; J gene: TRBJ1-3; V gene: TRBV6-5; CDR3 length: 15; clone size: many; D gene: TRBD1
CDR3 DNA: TGTGCCATCCGACTCTCAGACTCCTACGAGCAGTACTTC; CDR3 protein: CAIRLSDSYEQYF; J gene: TRBJ2-7; V gene: TRBV10-3; CDR3 length: 13; clone size: many; D gene: -
CDR3 DNA: TGTGCCAGCAGTCGAAGCGGGGGGGGGGCGGAGCAGTTCTTC; CDR3 protein: CASSRSGGGAEQFF; J gene: TRBJ2-1; V gene: TRBV12-3/TRBV12-4; CDR3 length: 14; clone size: many; D gene: TRBD2
CDR3 DNA: TGTGCCAGCAGTTTACAATTTCAGAAAGCTTTCTTT; CDR3 protein: CASSLQFQKAFF; J gene: TRBJ1-1; V gene: TRBV12-3/TRBV12-4; CDR3 length: 12; clone size: many; D gene: -
CDR3 DNA: TGCGCCAGCAGCTTTTTCGACAGGAGCTCCTACAATGAGCAGTTCTTC; CDR3 protein: CASSFFDRSSYNEQFF; J gene: TRBJ2-1; V gene: TRBV5-1; CDR3 length: 16; clone size: many; D gene: -
CDR3 DNA: TGTGCCAGCAGCCAAGATCCTTTGCCTTACTACGAGCAGTACTTC; CDR3 protein: CASSQDPLPYYEQYF; J gene: TRBJ2-7; V gene: TRBV4-2; CDR3 length: 15; clone size: many; D gene: -
CDR3 DNA: TGCGCCAGCAGCTTGATCGCAGGGGATACTGAAGCTTTCTTT; CDR3 protein: CASSLIAGDTEAFF; J gene: TRBJ1-1; V gene: TRBV5-1; CDR3 length: 14; clone size: many; D gene: -
CDR3 DNA: TGCGCCAGCAGCTTAGGCGGGACGATCAGGTACAATGAGCAGTTCTTC; CDR3 protein: CASSLGGTIRYNEQFF; J gene: TRBJ2-1; V gene: TRBV5-1; CDR3 length: 16; clone size: many; D gene: -
CDR3 DNA: TGTGCCAGCAGCTTACGGAGCGGGAGAGACAATGAGCAGTTCTTC; CDR3 protein: CASSLRSGRDNEQFF; J gene: TRBJ2-1; V gene: TRBV7-2; CDR3 length: 15; clone size: many; D gene: TRBD2
CDR3 DNA: TGTGCCAGCAGCCATACTAGCGGGAGAACCACTTTCACAGATACGCAGTATTTT; CDR3 protein: CASSHTSGRTTFTDTQYF; J gene: TRBJ2-3; V gene: TRBV11-1; CDR3 length: 18; clone size: many; D gene: TRBD2
CDR3 DNA: TGTGCCAGCAGCCCAACCCCCCCGCGGGGGCTAACAGATACGCAGTATTTT; CDR3 protein: CASSPTPPRGLTDTQYF; J gene: TRBJ2-3; V gene: TRBV4-2; CDR3 length: 17; clone size: -; D gene: -
CDR3 DNA: TGTGCCAGCAAACTAGCGGACACAGATACGCAGTATTTT; CDR3 protein: CASKLADTDTQYF; J gene: TRBJ2-3; V gene: TRBV6-2/TRBV6-3; CDR3 length: 13; clone size: many; D gene: TRBD2
CDR3 DNA: TGTGCCAGCAGCCAAAACAGGGACGGGGAGCTGTTTTTT; CDR3 protein: CASSQNRDGELFF; J gene: TRBJ2-2; V gene: TRBV3-1; CDR3 length: 13; clone size: many; D gene: -
CDR3 DNA: TGTGCCAGCAGCGAGGGGCTAGCGGGGTACAATGAGCAGTTCTTC; CDR3 protein: CASSEGLAGYNEQFF; J gene: TRBJ2-1; V gene: TRBV2; CDR3 length: 15; clone size: many; D gene: TRBD2
CDR3 DNA: TGTGCCAGCAGTTACCAAGCGGGAGGGAGCTCCTACAATGAGCAGTTCTTC; CDR3 protein: CASSYQAGGSSYNEQFF; J gene: TRBJ2-1; V gene: TRBV6-5; CDR3 length: 17; clone size: many; D gene: TRBD2
CDR3 DNA: TGCAGCGTTGGCGCGACCCCCTTGGGCGGGGAGCTGTTTTTT; CDR3 protein: CSVGATPLGGELFF; J gene: TRBJ2-2; V gene: TRBV29-1; CDR3 length: 14; clone size: many; D gene: -
CDR3 DNA: TGCAGTGTCGAAAGGTACTCTGGAAACACCATATATTTT; CDR3 protein: CSVERYSGNTIYF; J gene: TRBJ1-3; V gene: TRBV20-1; CDR3 length: 13; clone size: many; D gene: -
CDR3 DNA: TGTGCCAGCAGTTTAATAGGGACAGGGGGCGCGAGGGGCTACACCTTC; CDR3 protein: CASSLIGTGGARGYTF; J gene: TRBJ1-2; V gene: TRBV27; CDR3 length: 16; clone size: many; D gene: TRBD1
CDR3 DNA: TGTGCCAGCAGCGGTCGACTAGTGGGAGAGGACCATCTTTACGAGCAGTACTTC; CDR3 protein: CASSGRLVGEDHLYEQYF; J gene: TRBJ2-7; V gene: TRBV11-1; CDR3 length: 18; clone size: -; D gene: -
CDR3 DNA: TGTGCCAGCAGCGAGACTATGAACACTGAAGCTTTCTTT; CDR3 protein: CASSETMNTEAFF; J gene: TRBJ1-1; V gene: TRBV6-4; CDR3 length: 13; clone size: few; D gene: -
CDR3 DNA: TGCGCCAGCAGCTTGGCTACCGGGACTAGCTTAAATGAGCAGTTCTTC; CDR3 protein: CASSLATGTSLNEQFF; J gene: TRBJ2-1; V gene: TRBV5-1; CDR3 length: 16; clone size: many; D gene: TRBD2
CDR3 DNA: TGCAGTGCTACCACCACGCCAGGTTCTAACTATGGCTACACCTTC; CDR3 protein: CSATTTPGSNYGYTF; J gene: TRBJ1-2; V gene: TRBV20-1; CDR3 length: 15; clone size: many; D gene: -
CDR3 DNA: TGCGCCAGCAGCTCTCCGGAACCAAACACTGAAGCTTTCTTT; CDR3 protein: CASSSPEPNTEAFF; J gene: TRBJ1-1; V gene: TRBV5-1; CDR3 length: 14; clone size: many; D gene: -
CDR3 DNA: TGCGCCAGCACGACGTTGGGGGAGACCCAGTACTTC; CDR3 protein: CASTTLGETQYF; J gene: TRBJ2-5; V gene: TRBV5-1; CDR3 length: 12; clone size: -; D gene: -
CDR3 DNA: TGCGCCAGCAGATCCTCCCCGACAGTCAATGAGCAGTTCTTC; CDR3 protein: CASRSSPTVNEQFF; J gene: TRBJ2-1; V gene: TRBV5-1; CDR3 length: 14; clone size: -; D gene: -
CDR3 DNA: TGTGCCAGCTGTTTCCGTGGACAGGGACGCCGTGGGATGGGGGAGACCCAGTACTTC; CDR3 protein: CASCFRGQGRRGMGETQYF; J gene: TRBJ2-5; V gene: TRBV12-3/TRBV12-4; CDR3 length: 19; clone size: -; D gene: TRBD1
CDR3 DNA: TGTGCCAGCAGCTCTAGCGGGAGGGTCGGGGAGCTGTTTTTT; CDR3 protein: CASSSSGRVGELFF; J gene: TRBJ2-2; V gene: TRBV7-2; CDR3 length: 14; clone size: many; D gene: TRBD2
CDR3 DNA: TGCAGCGTTGATCTGTCAGGGGGTCGTGGCTACACCTTC; CDR3 protein: CSVDLSGGRGYTF; J gene: TRBJ1-2; V gene: TRBV29-1; CDR3 length: 13; clone size: many; D gene: TRBD1
CDR3 DNA: TGTGCCAGCAGCTCAATAAAGGGGGCCAACTATGGCTACACCTTC; CDR3 protein: CASSSIKGANYGYTF; J gene: TRBJ1-2; V gene: TRBV12-3/TRBV12-4; CDR3 length: 15; clone size: many; D gene: TRBD1
CDR3 DNA: TGTGCCAGCAGTGCCCCAGGAGGGAGAGAGACCCAGTACTTC; CDR3 protein: CASSAPGGRETQYF; J gene: TRBJ2-5; V gene: TRBV25-1; CDR3 length: 14; clone size: many; D gene: -
CDR3 DNA: TGTGCCAGCAGTTACTTCCAGGGGCAGTCACCCCTCCACTTT; CDR3 protein: CASSYFQGQSPLHF; J gene: TRBJ1-6; V gene: TRBV6-5; CDR3 length: 14; clone size: many; D gene: -
CDR3 DNA: TGCGCCAGCAGCTCTCCCAATACCTACGAGCAGTACTTC; CDR3 protein: CASSSPNTYEQYF; J gene: TRBJ2-7; V gene: TRBV5-1; CDR3 length: 13; clone size: few; D gene: -
CDR3 DNA: TGTGCCAGCAGTTACCGGGGAGGCACCGGGGAGCTGTTTTTT; CDR3 protein: CASSYRGGTGELFF; J gene: TRBJ2-2; V gene: TRBV6-2/TRBV6-3; CDR3 length: 14; clone size: many; D gene: -
CDR3 DNA: TGTGCCAGCAGTTTAGAGGGGGCGATGAACACTGAAGCTTTCTTT; CDR3 protein: CASSLEGAMNTEAFF; J gene: TRBJ1-1; V gene: TRBV12-3/TRBV12-4; CDR3 length: 15; clone size: many; D gene: TRBD1
CDR3 DNA: TGCGCCAGCAGTCCGACAGGGGTGGTCCATACGCAGTATTTT; CDR3 protein: CASSPTGVVHTQYF; J gene: TRBJ2-3; V gene: TRBV10-1; CDR3 length: 14; clone size: few; D gene: TRBD1
CDR3 DNA: TGTGCCAGCAGCTCTACAGGGGGCATCACAGATACGCAGTATTTT; CDR3 protein: CASSSTGGITDTQYF; J gene: TRBJ2-3; V gene: TRBV7-9; CDR3 length: 15; clone size: once; D gene: TRBD1
CDR3 DNA: TGTGCCAGCAGCTTTTCTTACAATGAGCAGTTCTTC; CDR3 protein: CASSFSYNEQFF; J gene: TRBJ2-1; V gene: TRBV7-3; CDR3 length: 12; clone size: many; D gene: -
CDR3 DNA: TGCAGTGCCTCATGGGTCAGTTCGACGGGCAAAAACATTCAGTACTTC; CDR3 protein: CSASWVSSTGKNIQYF; J gene: TRBJ2-4; V gene: TRBV20-1; CDR3 length: 16; clone size: many; D gene: -
CDR3 DNA: TGTGCCAGCAGTTTCCTGGACAGCACCTACGAGCAGTACTTC; CDR3 protein: CASSFLDSTYEQYF; J gene: TRBJ2-7; V gene: TRBV12-3/TRBV12-4; CDR3 length: 14; clone size: many; D gene: -
CDR3 DNA: TGTGCCAGCAGTTTGAAGGGTACATTGGACACTGAAGCTTTCTTT; CDR3 protein: CASSLKGTLDTEAFF; J gene: TRBJ1-1; V gene: TRBV12-3/TRBV12-4; CDR3 length: 15; clone size: -; D gene: -
CDR3 DNA: TGTGCCAGCAGCTCCAGACAGGTTCAAGAGACCCAGTACTTC; CDR3 protein: CASSSRQVQETQYF; J gene: TRBJ2-5; V gene: TRBV7-9; CDR3 length: 14; clone size: many; D gene: -
CDR3 DNA: TGTGCCAGCAGGGCTAGCGGGAACACCGGGGAGCTGTTTTTT; CDR3 protein: CASRASGNTGELFF; J gene: TRBJ2-2; V gene: TRBV27; CDR3 length: 14; clone size: many; D gene: TRBD2
CDR3 DNA: TGTGCCAGCAGCCCGTGGGTGGCGAGCGGGAGTAGCAACAATGAGCAGTTCTTC; CDR3 protein: CASSPWVASGSSNNEQFF; J gene: TRBJ2-1; V gene: TRBV11-1; CDR3 length: 18; clone size: many; D gene: TRBD2
CDR3 DNA: TGTGCCAGCAGTTATTTGTCGAGCGGGGTCCGCGAAGCTTTCTTT; CDR3 protein: CASSYLSSGVREAFF; J gene: TRBJ1-1; V gene: TRBV6-5; CDR3 length: 15; clone size: many; D gene: -
CDR3 DNA: TGTGCCAGCAGAAAGGGTGTTGAGCATTTCTTC; CDR3 protein: CASRKGVEHFF; J gene: TRBJ2-1; V gene: TRBV12-3/TRBV12-4; CDR3 length: 11; clone size: -; D gene: -
CDR3 DNA: TGCAGTGCTAGAGCTCAGGGGGCTTCCTACGAGCAGTACTTC; CDR3 protein: CSARAQGASYEQYF; J gene: TRBJ2-7; V gene: TRBV20-1; CDR3 length: 14; clone size: many; D gene: TRBD1
CDR3 DNA: TGTGCCAGCAGCCCAGACTCGTCAAGCACTGAAGCTTTCTTT; CDR3 protein: CASSPDSSSTEAFF; J gene: TRBJ1-1; V gene: TRBV7-2; CDR3 length: 14; clone size: many; D gene: -
CDR3 DNA: TGTGCCAGCAGTGAAGGCGGTTGGCGGTCCAACTATGGCTACACCTTC; CDR3 protein: CASSEGGWRSNYGYTF; J gene: TRBJ1-2; V gene: TRBV6-1; CDR3 length: 16; clone size: many; D gene: -